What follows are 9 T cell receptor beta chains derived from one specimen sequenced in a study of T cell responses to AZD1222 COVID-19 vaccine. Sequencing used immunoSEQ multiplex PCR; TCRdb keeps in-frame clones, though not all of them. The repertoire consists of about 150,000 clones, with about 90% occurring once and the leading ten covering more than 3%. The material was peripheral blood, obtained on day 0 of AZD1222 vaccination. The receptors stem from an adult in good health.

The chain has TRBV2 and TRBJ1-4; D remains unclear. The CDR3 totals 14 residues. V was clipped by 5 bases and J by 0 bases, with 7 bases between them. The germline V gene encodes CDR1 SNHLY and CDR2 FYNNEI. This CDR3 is CASSSTPTNEKLFF. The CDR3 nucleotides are TGTGCCAGCAGTTCCACCCCAACTAATGAAAAACTGTTTTTT. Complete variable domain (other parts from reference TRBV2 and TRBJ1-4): EPEVTQTPSHQVTQMGQEVILRCVPISNHLYFYWYRQILGQKVEFLVSFYNNEISEKSEIFDDQFSVERPDGSNFTLKIRSTKLEDSAMYFCASSSTPTNEKLFFGSGTQLSVL.

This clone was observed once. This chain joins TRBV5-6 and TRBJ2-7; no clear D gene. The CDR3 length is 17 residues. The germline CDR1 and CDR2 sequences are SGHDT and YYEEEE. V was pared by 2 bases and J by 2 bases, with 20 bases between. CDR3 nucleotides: TGTGCCAGCAGCTTTCTCCAGGACGGAATACTTCCCTACGAGCAGTACTTC. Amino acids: CASSFLQDGILPYEQYF.

This CDR3 reads CASSLLDLTDTQYF. CDR3 nucleotides: TGTGCCAGCAGCCTTCTTGACCTCACAGATACGCAGTATTTT. V usage is TRBV9 and J usage is TRBJ2-3; unclear D gene. There are 14 residues in the CDR3. Looked up from germline, CDR1 is SGDLS and CDR2 is YYNGEE. The V gene lost 4 bases and the J gene lost 2 bases, with 11 bases spanning the gap.

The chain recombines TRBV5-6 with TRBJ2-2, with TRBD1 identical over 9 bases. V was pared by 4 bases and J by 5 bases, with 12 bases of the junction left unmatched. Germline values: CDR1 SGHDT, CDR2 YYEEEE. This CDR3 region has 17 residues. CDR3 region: CASSGDPGTGRTGELFF. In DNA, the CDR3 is TGTGCCAGCAGCGGTGACCCCGGGACAGGGAGGACCGGGGAGCTGTTTTTT.

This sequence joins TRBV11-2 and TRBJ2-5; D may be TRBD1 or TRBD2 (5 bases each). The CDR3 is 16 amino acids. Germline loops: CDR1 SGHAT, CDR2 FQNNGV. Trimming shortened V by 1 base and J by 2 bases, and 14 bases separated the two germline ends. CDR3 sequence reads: CASSLGPGTAQETQYF. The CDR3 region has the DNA TGTGCCAGCAGCTTAGGCCCAGGGACGGCTCAAGAGACCCAGTACTTC.

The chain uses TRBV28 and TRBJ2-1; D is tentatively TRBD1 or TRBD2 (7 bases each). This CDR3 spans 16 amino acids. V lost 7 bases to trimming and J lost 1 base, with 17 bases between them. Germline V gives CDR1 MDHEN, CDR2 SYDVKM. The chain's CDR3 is CASTRGRAGSYNEQFF. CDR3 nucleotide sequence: TGTGCCAGCACCAGGGGGAGGGCCGGGTCCTACAATGAGCAGTTCTTC. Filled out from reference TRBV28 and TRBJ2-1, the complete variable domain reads DVKVTQSSRYLVKRTGEKVFLECVQDMDHENMFWYRQDPGLGLRLIYFSYDVKMKEKGDIPEGYSVSREKKERFSLILESASTNQTSMYLCASTRGRAGSYNEQFFGPGTRLTVL.

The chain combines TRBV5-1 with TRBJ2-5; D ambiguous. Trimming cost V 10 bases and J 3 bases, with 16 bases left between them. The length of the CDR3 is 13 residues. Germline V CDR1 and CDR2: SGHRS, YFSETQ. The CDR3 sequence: CAGRTDPKETQYF. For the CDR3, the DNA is TGCGCCGGTAGAACGGACCCTAAAGAGACCCAGTACTTC.

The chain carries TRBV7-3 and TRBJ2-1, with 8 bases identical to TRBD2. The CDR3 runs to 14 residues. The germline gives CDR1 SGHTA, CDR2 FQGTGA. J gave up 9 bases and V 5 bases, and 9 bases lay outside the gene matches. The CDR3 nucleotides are TGTGCCAGCAGCCCTGGACTTGCGGGGGGTGAGCAGTTCTTC. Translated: CASSPGLAGGEQFF. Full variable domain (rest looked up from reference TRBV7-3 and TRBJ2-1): GAGVSQTPSNKVTEKGKYVELRCDPISGHTALYWYRQSLGQGPEFLIYFQGTGAADDSGLPNDRFFAVRPEGSVSTLKIQRTERGDSAVYLCASSPGLAGGEQFFGPGTRLTVL.

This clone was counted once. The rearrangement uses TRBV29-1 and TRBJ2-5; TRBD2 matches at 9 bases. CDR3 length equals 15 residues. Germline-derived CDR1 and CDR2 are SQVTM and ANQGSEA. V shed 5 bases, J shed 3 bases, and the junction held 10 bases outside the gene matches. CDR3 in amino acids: CSVLPSLAGKETQYF. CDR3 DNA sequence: TGCAGCGTTCTCCCCTCCCTAGCGGGAAAAGAGACCCAGTACTTC.